A single sample is the source of the 25 T cell receptor beta chains below, sequenced in a study of CD8+ T cells in alopecia areata. Extracted from the samples, RNA was reverse transcribed into cDNA to serve as the sequencing template. This table comes from immunoSEQ multiplex PCR, and its TCRdb copy is limited to in-frame clones, with some not included. The sample has hundreds of thousands of clones; 50% to 60% are singletons. The specimen comprised CD4+ T cells sorted from blood, sampled at week 0. The source is a human donor with alopecia areata.

The rearrangement joins TRBV27 to TRBJ2-7, with 8 bases identical to TRBD1. CDR3 length: 16 residues. V dropped 6 bases and J dropped 3; count of bases not matched to a gene: 13. Per germline, CDR1 MNHEY and CDR2 SMNVEV (reference sequence). CDR3 DNA sequence: TGTGCCAGCAGAGGACCGCAGGGGGCTAGCGACTACGAGCAGTACTTC. It is translated as CASRGPQGASDYEQYF.

The chain uses TRBV4-1 and TRBJ2-7, with 7 bases aligning to TRBD1. V dropped 2 bases and J dropped 4; count of bases not matched to a gene: 8. The CDR3 totals 15 residues. Looked up from germline, CDR1 is MGHRA and CDR2 is YSYEKL. The CDR3 DNA reads TGCGCCAGCAGCCAAATTCAGGACAGGACGTACGAGCAGTACTTC. Its protein product is CASSQIQDRTYEQYF.

The chain carries TRBV7-6 and TRBJ2-5, with 14 bases aligning to TRBD2. This CDR3 has 15 amino acids. CDR1 and CDR2 (germline): SGHVS, FNYEAQ. J lost 5 bases, V lost 5 bases, and 4 bases had no gene match. This chain's CDR3 is CASSPGLAGVETQYF. The CDR3 DNA is TGTGCCAGCAGCCCGGGACTAGCGGGAGTGGAGACCCAGTACTTC.

A few counts support this clone. The gene calls are TRBV7-3 and TRBJ2-2; D might be TRBD2 (6 bases). The length of the CDR3 is 14 residues. The germline gives CDR1 SGHTA, CDR2 FQGTGA. V was pared by 5 bases and J by 6 bases, with 13 bases between. The CDR3 sequence is CASSPPTSSGELFF. The CDR3 bases are TGTGCCAGCAGCCCACCAACTAGCTCCGGGGAGCTGTTTTTT.

The chain carries TRBV5-1 and TRBJ2-2, with D possibly TRBD1 on 5 matching bases. The CDR3 spans 16 residues. With 0 bases removed from V and 5 bases from J, the gap between germline ends came to 14 bases. Germline V gene sequence: CDR1 SGHRS, CDR2 YFSETQ. The CDR3 coding sequence is TGCGCCAGCAGCTTGGCCGCAGGGCGGAGAACCGGGGAGCTGTTTTTT. It translates to CASSLAAGRRTGELFF. Looking up the rest from reference TRBV5-1 and TRBJ2-2 gives the full variable domain: KAGVTQTPRYLIKTRGQQVTLSCSPISGHRSVSWYQQTPGQGLQFLFEYFSETQRNKGNFPGRFSGRQFSNSRSEMNVSTLELGDSALYLCASSLAAGRRTGELFFGEGSRLTVL.

The chain recombines TRBV30 with TRBJ1-4, with 7 bases lining up with TRBD1. The CDR3 spans 13 residues. V shed 4 bases, J shed 8 bases, and the junction held 7 bases outside the gene matches. Germline V gene data show CDR1 as GTSNPN and CDR2 as SVGIG (reference sequence). CDR3 region: CAWNRGSREKLFF. The DNA of the CDR3 is TGTGCCTGGAACAGGGGTAGTCGGGAAAAACTGTTTTTT.

This chain uses TRBV29-1 with TRBJ2-1; 7 nucleotides line up with TRBD2. The CDR3 length is 14 residues. Germline lookup yields CDR1 SQVTM and CDR2 ANQGSEA. V lost 1 base and J lost 9; bases outside the gene matches: 9. The CDR3 spells CSVEVVAGEGEQFF. As DNA, the CDR3 is TGCAGCGTTGAAGTAGTGGCGGGAGAGGGTGAGCAGTTCTTC.

The V and J genes are TRBV4-2 and TRBJ1-4, with D tentatively TRBD1 (6 bases). Trimming removed 8 bases at V and 8 bases at J, with 15 bases between. This CDR3 has 13 residues. In germline, CDR1 is LGHNA, CDR2 YNFKEQ. In DNA, the CDR3 is TGTGCCAGCTCAGGAGGACAGTCGGAAAAACTGTTTTTT. It translates to CASSGGQSEKLFF.

J is TRBJ2-7 and V is TRBV14; 11 positions agree with TRBD2. Germline CDR1 and CDR2: SGHDN and FVKESK. J gave up 2 bases and V 1 base, and 4 bases lay outside the gene matches. CDR3 length equals 16 residues. The CDR3 spells CASSQGWGLAAYEQYF. CDR3 in DNA: TGTGCCAGCAGCCAAGGATGGGGACTAGCGGCCTACGAGCAGTACTTC.

In nucleotides, the CDR3 is TGTGCCATCAGTGAGTCTGGACATTTCTATGGCTACACCTTC. This translates into CAISESGHFYGYTF. This chain joins TRBV10-3 and TRBJ1-2, with a weak D call TRBD1 (5 bases). Germline values: CDR1 ENHRY, CDR2 SYGVKD. The germline V and J ends were trimmed by 0 bases and 4 bases, with 9 bases remaining between them. CDR3 length equals 14 residues.

V is TRBV19 and J is TRBJ1-1, with 7 bases identical to TRBD1. The V gene's germline CDR1 is LNHDA and CDR2 SQIVND (reference sequence). V gave up 7 bases and J gave up 5 bases; unmatched junction bases: 16. The CDR3 length is 16 residues. In DNA, the CDR3 is TGTGCCAGTACCACTACCCCGGGACAGCTAAAGACTGAAGCTTTCTTT. Its translation is CASTTTPGQLKTEAFF.

The chain couples TRBV5-1 to TRBJ1-5; D gene uncertain. This CDR3 comprises 14 residues. Germline CDR1 reads SGHRS; CDR2 reads YFSETQ. V gave up 2 bases and J gave up 5 bases, with 11 bases separating them. The CDR3 spells CASSFWGGDQPQHF. DNA of the CDR3: TGCGCCAGCAGCTTTTGGGGAGGAGATCAGCCCCAGCATTTT.

V is TRBV6-5 and J is TRBJ2-7; 8 positions match TRBD1. The V segment lost 4 bases and the J segment 4 bases; nucleotides outside the gene matches: 6. This CDR3 has 14 residues. The germline V gene encodes CDR1 MNHEY and CDR2 SVGAGI. The CDR3 coding sequence is TGTGCCAGCAGTTTTACAGGGGGTAGATACGAGCAGTACTTC. It specifies CASSFTGGRYEQYF.

The J gene is TRBJ2-5, the V gene TRBV9; D is unresolved. CDR3 length equals 17 residues. V dropped 0 bases and J dropped 5 bases, with 20 bases sitting between them. CDR1 is SGDLS and CDR2 is YYNGEE in the germline V gene. In DNA, the CDR3 is TGTGCCAGCAGCGTAGCTACTGGTGGCGTCGATCGGGAGACCCAGTACTTC. It codes for CASSVATGGVDRETQYF.

This clone was detected once. The chain joins TRBV7-8 to TRBJ1-5; the match to TRBD1 covers 8 bases. Trimming at V came to 2 bases and at J to 7 bases, leaving 7 bases not matched to a gene. The CDR3 loop spans 15 amino acids. Germline loops: CDR1 SGHVS, CDR2 FQNEAQ. The CDR3 reads CASSLQTGVLQPQHF. The CDR3 DNA reads TGTGCCAGCAGCTTACAGACAGGGGTGTTACAGCCCCAGCATTTT.

V gene TRBV11-2 combines with J gene TRBJ2-1; D possibly corresponds to TRBD2 (5 bases). CDR1 and CDR2 from the germline V gene are SGHAT and FQNNGV. Trimming pared 6 bases from V and 2 bases from J, leaving 20 bases between. The CDR3 has 17 residues. The CDR3 DNA is TGTGCCAGCAGTCTAGCTAGCACCCAATTCCCCTACAATGAGCAGTTCTTC. Amino acid sequence: CASSLASTQFPYNEQFF.

V usage is TRBV7-9 and J usage is TRBJ2-2; 8 positions match TRBD1. V shed 3 bases and J 5 bases; nucleotides not matched to a gene: 5. Looked up from germline, CDR1 is SEHNR and CDR2 is FQNEAQ (reference sequence). The CDR3 is 15 amino acids. CDR3 residues: CASSFRQGTTGELFF. As DNA, the CDR3 is TGTGCCAGCAGCTTTCGACAGGGGACGACCGGGGAGCTGTTTTTT.

The chain uses TRBV7-9 and TRBJ1-1; D perhaps matches TRBD1 (6 bases). Trimming left V 5 bases short and J 8 bases short, with 18 bases between. In germline, CDR1 is SEHNR, CDR2 FQNEAQ (reference sequence). The CDR3 spans 14 residues. CDR3 sequence (DNA): TGTGCCAGCAGCGGTAGTGGGGGCAGGGCGGAAGCTTTCTTT. Translated: CASSGSGGRAEAFF. Full variable domain (remainder filled in from reference TRBV7-9 and TRBJ1-1): DTGVSQNPRHKITKRGQNVTFRCDPISEHNRLYWYRQTLGQGPEFLTYFQNEAQLEKSRLLSDRFSAERPKGSFSTLEIQRTEQGDSAMYLCASSGSGGRAEAFFGQGTRLTVV.

The CDR3, as DNA: TGTGCCAGCAGCTTTCGCTCAGGGTTGGCTAATGAAAAACTGTTTTTT. Protein: CASSFRSGLANEKLFF. The gene calls are TRBV7-2 and TRBJ1-4, with TRBD1 as a possible D gene (5 bases). CDR1 is SGHTA, CDR2 FQGNSA, per germline. V dropped 3 bases and J dropped 3 bases, with 14 bases sitting between them. The CDR3 length is 16 residues. Drawing the rest from reference TRBV7-2 and TRBJ1-4, the complete variable domain is GAGVSQSPSNKVTEKGKDVELRCDPISGHTALYWYRQSLGQGLEFLIYFQGNSAPDKSGLPSDRFSAERTGGSVSTLTIQRTQQEDSAVYLCASSFRSGLANEKLFFGSGTQLSVL.

This chain connects TRBV29-1 to TRBJ2-3; 7 nucleotides line up with TRBD2. Germline-derived CDR1 and CDR2 are SQVTM and ANQGSEA. The V and J ends lost 7 bases and 2 bases, in that order; junction bases with no gene match: 6. The CDR3 runs to 13 residues. Here the CDR3 reads CSDRLAVTDTQYF. CDR3 in DNA: TGCAGCGATCGACTAGCCGTCACAGATACGCAGTATTTT.

The rearrangement uses TRBV7-9 and TRBJ2-7; either TRBD1 or TRBD2 may supply D (5 bases each). Trimming shortened V by 8 bases and J by 2 bases, and 16 bases separated the two germline ends. CDR1 and CDR2 (germline): SEHNR, FQNEAQ (reference sequence). The CDR3 has 14 amino acids. The CDR3 coding sequence is TGTGCCAGCCGCCTCGGGGCCGGGACCTACGAGCAGTACTTC. Protein: CASRLGAGTYEQYF.

The chain joins TRBV9 to TRBJ2-3; D tentatively fits TRBD1 or TRBD2 (5 bases each). CDR1 and CDR2 from the germline V gene are SGDLS and YYNGEE. The V end lost 4 bases, the J end lost 6 bases, and 15 bases lay between the germline ends. The CDR3 has 14 amino acids. In DNA form, the CDR3 reads TGTGCCAGCAGCCTACGAATCGAGGGGGATACGCAGTATTTT. Its translation: CASSLRIEGDTQYF.

The chain recombines TRBV6-5 with TRBJ2-7; tentative D call: TRBD2 (5 bases). Per the germline V gene, CDR1 is MNHEY and CDR2 is SVGAGI. The CDR3 runs to 14 residues. Trimming shortened V by 7 bases and J by 0 bases, and 13 bases separated the two germline ends. The CDR3 loop is CASTSRVSSYEQYF. The CDR3 nucleotides are TGTGCCAGCACTTCGAGGGTTAGCTCCTACGAGCAGTACTTC.

V gene TRBV5-4 combines with J gene TRBJ2-6; D not certain. The CDR3 totals 16 residues. Germline V gene data show CDR1 as SGHNT and CDR2 as YYREEE (reference sequence). The V end was cut by 4 bases, the J end by 0 bases, with 11 bases between. CDR3 DNA sequence: TGTGCCAGCAGCCCCCCGAGTAGCTCTGGGGCCAACGTCCTGACTTTC. As protein: CASSPPSSSGANVLTF.

The table lists this clone with a few counts. V is TRBV6-6 and J is TRBJ1-5; D remains ambiguous. Between the trimmed V and J ends, which lost 2 bases and 5 bases, there was a span of 4 bases. The germline V gene encodes CDR1 MNHNY and CDR2 SVGAGI (reference sequence). The CDR3 covers 12 residues. CDR3 sequence reads: CASSYGYQPQHF. CDR3 nucleotides: TGTGCCAGCAGTTACGGGTATCAGCCCCAGCATTTT.